The TCR beta chain under discussion was sequenced for a study of blood T cell repertoires in COVID-19. As for this clone: Different DNA sequences within this sample yield the same CDR3.

V was trimmed by 5 bases and J by 4 bases, leaving 11 bases between them. CDR3 size: 13 residues. Germline lookup yields CDR1 MNHEY and CDR2 SVGAGI. Data came from immunoSEQ multiplex PCR; TCRdb stores just in-frame clones and leaves some out. In the table there are more than 95,000 clones, 83% of which are singletons. The sequenced sample consisted of peripheral blood. This TCR was recovered from a man at least 80 years old with active or convalescent COVID-19. The gene calls are TRBV6-5 and TRBJ1-2, with D perhaps matching TRBD1 (6 bases). As DNA, the CDR3 is TGTGCCAGCAGTCGAGGACAGATCTATGGCTACACCTTC. As protein: CASSRGQIYGYTF.